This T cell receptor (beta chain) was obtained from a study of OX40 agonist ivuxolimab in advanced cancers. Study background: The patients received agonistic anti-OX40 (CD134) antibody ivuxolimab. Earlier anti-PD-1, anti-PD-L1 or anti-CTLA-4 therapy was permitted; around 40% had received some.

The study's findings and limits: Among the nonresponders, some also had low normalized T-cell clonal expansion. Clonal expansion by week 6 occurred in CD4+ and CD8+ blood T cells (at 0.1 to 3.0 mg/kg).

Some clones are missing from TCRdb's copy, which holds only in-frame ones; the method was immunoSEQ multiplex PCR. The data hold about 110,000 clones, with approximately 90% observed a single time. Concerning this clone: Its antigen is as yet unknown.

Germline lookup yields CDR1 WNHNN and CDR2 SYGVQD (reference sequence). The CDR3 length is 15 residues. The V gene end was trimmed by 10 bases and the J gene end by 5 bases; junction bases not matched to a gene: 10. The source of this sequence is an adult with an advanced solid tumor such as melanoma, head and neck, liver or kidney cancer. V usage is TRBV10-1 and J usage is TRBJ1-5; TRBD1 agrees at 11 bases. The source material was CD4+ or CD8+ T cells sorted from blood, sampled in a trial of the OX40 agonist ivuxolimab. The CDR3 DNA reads TGCGCCATACTATTCGGACAGGGGGCCGATCAGCCCCAGCATTTT. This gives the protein CAILFGQGADQPQHF.